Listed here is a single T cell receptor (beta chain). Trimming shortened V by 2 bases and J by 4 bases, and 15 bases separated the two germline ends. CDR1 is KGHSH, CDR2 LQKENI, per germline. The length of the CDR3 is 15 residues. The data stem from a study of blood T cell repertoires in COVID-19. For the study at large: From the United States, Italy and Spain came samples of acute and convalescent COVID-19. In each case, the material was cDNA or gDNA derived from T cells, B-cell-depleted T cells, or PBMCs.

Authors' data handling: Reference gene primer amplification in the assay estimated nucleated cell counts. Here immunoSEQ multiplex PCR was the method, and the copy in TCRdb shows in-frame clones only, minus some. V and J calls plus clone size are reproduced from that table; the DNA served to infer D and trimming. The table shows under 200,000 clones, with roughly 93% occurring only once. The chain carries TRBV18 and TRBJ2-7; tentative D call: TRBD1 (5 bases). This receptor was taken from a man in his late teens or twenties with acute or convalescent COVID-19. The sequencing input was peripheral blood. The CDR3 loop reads CASSPSRGGGYEQYF. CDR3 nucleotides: TGTGCCAGCTCACCATCAAGGGGCGGTGGATACGAGCAGTACTTC.